What follows are 30 T cell receptor beta chains derived from one specimen sequenced in a study of regulatory T cells in long-lasting Graves disease. Described time point: persistent/refractory GD, antithyroid drugs over 5 years with positive TRAb. RNA isolated from PBMCs was used to make the TCR library. Construction of the TCR beta libraries employed iRepertoire HTBI primers in conjunction with Arm-PCR of CDR3 regions. TCRdb processed the multiplex PCR reads anew with MiXCR; each CDR3 protein has one entry. The profile shows more than 300,000 distinct CDR3 sequences, approximately 25% of them singletons. Sequenced here: peripheral blood mononuclear cells (PBMCs), sampled when the disease was refractory, from a patient treated with antithyroid drugs. The receptors originated from a middle-aged woman with Graves disease.

The chain has TRBV7-2 and TRBJ2-1; 12 bases line up with TRBD2. Germline V lookup: CDR1 SGHTA, CDR2 FQGNSA. V trimming: 5 bases; J trimming: 5 bases; junction bases outside the gene matches: 7. The CDR3 sequence is 16 residues long. The CDR3 loop reads CASSIQGLAGDNEQFF. In DNA, the CDR3 is TGTGCCAGCAGCATCCAGGGACTAGCGGGCGACAATGAGCAGTTCTTC.

V gene TRBV28 combines with J gene TRBJ2-1, with a tentative D call TRBD2 (6 bases). This CDR3 is built from 14 residues. Germline V gene data show CDR1 as MDHEN and CDR2 as SYDVKM. Trimming left V 8 bases short and J 4 bases short, with 15 bases between. The CDR3 DNA is TGTGCCAGCCGAGTCTTGGCGGGATACAATGAGCAGTTCTTC. Translated, it gives CASRVLAGYNEQFF. The variable domain in full, with the rest retrieved from reference TRBV28 and TRBJ2-1, is DVKVTQSSRYLVKRTGEKVFLECVQDMDHENMFWYRQDPGLGLRLIYFSYDVKMKEKGDIPEGYSVSREKKERFSLILESASTNQTSMYLCASRVLAGYNEQFFGPGTRLTVL.

The V and J genes are TRBV18 and TRBJ1-5, with 9 bases lining up with TRBD1. Trimming took 4 bases from V and 5 from J; bases not matched to a gene: 3. The CDR3 extends over 14 amino acids. Germline V gene data show CDR1 as KGHSH and CDR2 as LQKENI. Here the CDR3 DNA reads TGTGCCAGCTCACAAGGACAGGGGCATCAGCCCCAGCATTTT. This codes for CASSQGQGHQPQHF.

This clonotype was counted a few times. The chain is built from TRBV25-1 and TRBJ2-7; TRBD1 matches at 7 bases. V was pared by 2 bases and J by 3 bases, with 4 bases of the junction left unmatched. This CDR3 is built from 14 residues. The germline gives CDR1 MGHDK, CDR2 SYGVNS. The CDR3: CASSEKGAIYEQYF. CDR3 DNA sequence: TGTGCCAGCAGTGAAAAGGGGGCTATCTACGAGCAGTACTTC.

V and J are TRBV28 and TRBJ2-5; D not resolved. V was shortened by 6 bases and J by 1 base, with 15 bases between the two germline ends. The CDR3 extends over 15 amino acids. Germline CDR1 is MDHEN and CDR2 is SYDVKM. CDR3 sequence: CASSPSTRIQETQYF. The CDR3 DNA reads TGTGCCAGCAGCCCCTCGACACGGATCCAAGAGACCCAGTACTTC.

The V gene is TRBV11-2, the J gene TRBJ2-1, with D possibly TRBD2 on 6 matching bases. CDR1 and CDR2 from the germline V gene are SGHAT and FQNNGV. Trimming cost V 5 bases and J 12 bases, with 17 bases left between them. CDR3 size: 13 residues. The CDR3 sequence: CASSTTRGMGQFF. The CDR3 region has the DNA TGTGCCAGCAGCACGACTAGGGGTATGGGGCAGTTCTTC.

The V and J genes are TRBV27 and TRBJ2-7; possibly TRBD2 for D (6 bases). Germline CDR1 MNHEY, CDR2 SMNVEV (reference sequence). V lost 3 bases to trimming and J lost 2 bases, with 14 bases between them. There are 15 residues in the CDR3. CDR3 nucleotides: TGTGCCAGCAGTTTCGGAGGGACTCGGACCTACGAGCAGTACTTC. It codes for CASSFGGTRTYEQYF.

This clonotype has just a few counts. The chain carries TRBV28 and TRBJ1-2; D is possibly TRBD1 (5 bases). V lost 5 bases, J lost 8 bases, and 12 bases lay in between. CDR3 length: 12 amino acids. Germline V lookup: CDR1 MDHEN, CDR2 SYDVKM. The CDR3 DNA reads TGTGCCAGCAGTGCGGGGGTGGGAGGCTACACCTTC. This gives the protein CASSAGVGGYTF.

This clonotype was detected only a few times. This may arise from a read error, as a much more abundant clone is one base away. This chain links TRBV27 with TRBJ2-5; 9 nucleotides line up with TRBD1. Germline CDR1 and CDR2: MNHEY and SMNVEV (reference sequence). The CDR3 runs to 15 residues. J gave up 4 bases and V 4 bases, and 7 bases lay outside the gene matches. CDR3 sequence: CASSSPGQGRETQYF. The CDR3 region has the DNA TGTGCCAGCAGTTCCCCGGGACAGGGAAGAGAGACCCAGTACTTC.

This clonotype showed up just a few times. This chain connects TRBV7-2 to TRBJ2-1, with 8 positions matching TRBD2. Germline V gene lookup returns CDR1 SGHTA and CDR2 FQGNSA. V lost 8 bases, J lost 4 bases, and 7 bases stayed unmatched. The CDR3 has 14 amino acids. The CDR3 DNA reads TGTGCCAGCTGGCCGGGACTAGGTTACAATGAGCAGTTCTTC. It yields the protein CASWPGLGYNEQFF.

This clonotype occurred many times. V and J are TRBV27 and TRBJ1-4, with TRBD1 matching over 7 bases. Germline loops: CDR1 MNHEY, CDR2 SMNVEV (reference sequence). The CDR3 totals 14 residues. The junction had 6 bases not matched to a gene; V was cut back by 6 bases and J by 5 bases. The CDR3 region has the DNA TGTGCCAGCAGGAAGGACAGGCTGAATGAAAAACTGTTTTTT. Amino acids: CASRKDRLNEKLFF.

The CDR3 DNA follows: TGCAGTGCTAGGCTAGTCGCCGGTCGGGCCCAGTACTTC. This sequence encodes CSARLVAGRAQYF. The chain is built from TRBV20-1 and TRBJ2-5; D not resolved. V was cut by 3 bases and J by 9 bases, with 17 bases left in between. The germline V gene encodes CDR1 DFQATT and CDR2 SNEGSKA (reference sequence). The CDR3 sequence is 13 residues long.

This rearrangement joins TRBV13 to TRBJ2-4; TRBD2 aligns across 8 bases. The V and J ends lost 6 bases and 9 bases, in that order; junction bases with no gene match: 7. The CDR3 is 13 amino acids. Looked up from germline, CDR1 is PRHDT and CDR2 is FYEKMQ (reference sequence). CDR3 amino acids: CASRSGLDIIQYF. CDR3 DNA: TGTGCCAGCAGGTCGGGACTAGATATCATTCAGTACTTC.

The chain carries TRBV13 and TRBJ2-6, with D unresolved. The CDR3 is made up of 15 amino acids. Germline V gives CDR1 PRHDT, CDR2 FYEKMQ (reference sequence). Trimming took 0 bases from V and 2 from J, leaving 5 bases between them. CDR3 amino acids: CASSLGLAGANVLTF. DNA for the CDR3: TGTGCCAGCAGCTTAGGCCTCGCTGGGGCCAACGTCCTGACTTTC.

This clonotype appeared a few times. This sequence joins TRBV7-2 and TRBJ2-7, with 8 nucleotides matching TRBD2. Germline CDR1 SGHTA, CDR2 FQGNSA. The CDR3 has 14 amino acids. With 5 bases clipped from V and 0 bases from J, the junction kept 3 bases outside the gene matches. CDR3 region: CASSGRGASYEQYF. The CDR3 coding sequence is TGTGCCAGCAGCGGGCGGGGGGCCTCCTACGAGCAGTACTTC. Full variable domain (remainder filled in from reference TRBV7-2 and TRBJ2-7): GAGVSQSPSNKVTEKGKDVELRCDPISGHTALYWYRQSLGQGLEFLIYFQGNSAPDKSGLPSDRFSAERTGGSVSTLTIQRTQQEDSAVYLCASSGRGASYEQYFGPGTRLTVT.

The CDR3 here is CATSREGLGNQPQHF. CDR3 bases: TGTGCCACCAGCAGAGAGGGACTGGGGAATCAGCCCCAGCATTTT. V and J are TRBV15 and TRBJ1-5, with a possible D match to TRBD1 (5 bases). The length of the CDR3 is 15 residues. Germline CDR1 LNHNV, CDR2 YYDKDF (reference sequence). Between the trimmed V and J ends, which lost 0 bases and 4 bases, there was a span of 10 bases.

This clonotype has only a few counts. The V gene is TRBV6-1, the J gene TRBJ2-7; D unclear. Per germline, CDR1 MNHNS and CDR2 SASEGT. The length of the CDR3 is 14 residues. The V and J ends lost 7 bases and 1 base respectively, with 14 bases between them. As DNA, the CDR3 is TGTGCCAGCACCGACGGAGCCTATTCCTACGAGCAGTACTTC. Residues: CASTDGAYSYEQYF.

In its sample, this clonotype was seen many times. J is TRBJ2-5 and V is TRBV7-9, with TRBD2 matching 11 bases. The CDR3 consists of 15 residues. V dropped 5 bases and J dropped 4; count of bases not matched to a gene: 6. Per germline, CDR1 SEHNR and CDR2 FQNEAQ (reference sequence). CDR3 loop: CASSIGLAGRETQYF. Here the CDR3 DNA reads TGTGCCAGCAGCATCGGACTAGCGGGCCGAGAGACCCAGTACTTC.

The chain carries TRBV27 and TRBJ1-1; D unresolved. Germline V gene lookup returns CDR1 MNHEY and CDR2 SMNVEV (reference sequence). The CDR3 totals 14 residues. The germline V and J ends were trimmed by 2 bases and 4 bases, with 11 bases remaining between them. The CDR3 sequence: CASSLGPMGTEAFF. The DNA for the CDR3 is TGTGCCAGCAGTTTAGGGCCAATGGGCACTGAAGCTTTCTTT.

To note about this clonotype: A far larger clone is off by one base, so a read error is likely. The CDR3 loop is CASSEARDRRGNTQYF. CDR3 in DNA: TGTGCCAGCAGTGAAGCGAGGGACAGGAGGGGAAACACTCAGTACTTC. The rearrangement uses TRBV2 and TRBJ2-5; 8 bases line up with TRBD1. Germline CDR1 and CDR2: SNHLY and FYNNEI. J lost 11 bases, V lost 0 bases, and 14 bases had no gene match. CDR3 size: 16 residues.

This clonotype was seen repeatedly, ten times or more. The gene calls are TRBV19 and TRBJ2-2; D is unclear. The CDR3 totals 16 residues. Germline V gives CDR1 LNHDA, CDR2 SQIVND (reference sequence). V was pared by 10 bases and J by 2 bases, with 20 bases between. In DNA, the CDR3 is TGTGCCACTACTCGACTTGACAATACCAACACCGGGGAGCTGTTTTTT. Its translation is CATTRLDNTNTGELFF.

This chain uses TRBV7-6 with TRBJ2-1, with D unresolved. Germline-derived CDR1 and CDR2 are SGHVS and FNYEAQ. The V and J ends lost 4 bases and 10 bases respectively, with 8 bases between them. The CDR3 runs to 11 residues. CDR3 in DNA: TGTGCCAGCAGCTCGGGCGGCGAGCAGTTCTTC. Its protein is CASSSGGEQFF.

This clonotype came up many times. The CDR3 here is CSGRLAEETQYF. DNA of the CDR3: TGCAGTGGCCGGTTGGCTGAGGAGACCCAGTACTTC. This chain uses TRBV29-1 with TRBJ2-5; D remains unclear. Germline V gene sequence: CDR1 SQVTM, CDR2 ANQGSEA. The CDR3 extends over 12 amino acids.

At least ten counts were recorded for this clonotype. This chain joins TRBV29-1 and TRBJ2-6; the D is unclear. Germline CDR1 SQVTM, CDR2 ANQGSEA. Trimming removed 6 bases at V and 1 base at J, with 10 bases between. The CDR3 contains 14 residues. CDR3 nucleotides: TGCAGCGTCCGGACGAGGTCTGGGGCCAACGTCCTGACTTTC. Translation: CSVRTRSGANVLTF.

Points on this clonotype: This could be a read error, since a much larger clone is one nucleotide away. V gene TRBV28 combines with J gene TRBJ2-5; possible D gene TRBD2, 6 bases. Germline V gives CDR1 MDHEN, CDR2 SYDVKM. CDR3 length: 12 residues. CDR3 DNA sequence: TGTGCCAGCAGTTTAAGACGGGAGACCCAGTGCTTC. It yields the protein CASSLRRETQCF.

This clonotype was seen at least ten times. The chain is built from TRBV11-2 and TRBJ2-6, with D uncertain. CDR3 length: 14 residues. V shed 7 bases and J shed 0 bases, with 7 bases lying between them. CDR1 is SGHAT, CDR2 FQNNGV, per germline. CDR3 nucleotides: TGTGCCAGCATGAAGATCTCTGGGGCCAACGTCCTGACTTTC. Translation gives CASMKISGANVLTF.

This chain joins TRBV29-1 and TRBJ2-3; D is undetermined. This CDR3 contains 12 residues. Germline V lookup: CDR1 SQVTM, CDR2 ANQGSEA. Trimming pared 5 bases from V and 0 bases from J, leaving 6 bases between. CDR3 nucleotides: TGCAGCGTTCGATCTAGCACAGATACGCAGTATTTT. Protein sequence: CSVRSSTDTQYF.

This clonotype was seen a handful of times. A junction end diverges from the germline sequence, so it may reflect a read error. The chain joins TRBV7-9 to TRBJ2-4; the D gene is possibly TRBD2 (5 bases). Germline V gives CDR1 SEHNR, CDR2 FQNEAQ (reference sequence). This CDR3 comprises 16 residues. The CDR3 DNA sequence: TGTGCCAGCAGCCTAGCCAGCGGCATAGCCAAAAACATTCAGTACTTC. Residues: CASSLASGIAKNIQYF.

This clonotype was seen many times. CDR3 amino acids: CASRRTGDEKLFF. CDR3 coding DNA: TGTGCCAGCAGAAGAACAGGGGACGAAAAACTGTTTTTT. The chain carries TRBV12-3 or TRBV12-4 and TRBJ1-4; 7 bases line up with TRBD1. The CDR3 length is 13 residues. Trimming took 6 bases from V and 8 from J; bases not matched to a gene: 6.

This clonotype was recorded at least ten times. The chain links TRBV6-1 to TRBJ2-5; TRBD1 agrees at 7 bases. This CDR3 has 14 amino acids. Looked up from germline, CDR1 is MNHNS and CDR2 is SASEGT. V gave up 6 bases and J gave up 3 bases; unmatched junction bases: 7. CDR3 DNA: TGTGCCAGCAGCACCTGGGACAGCAAAGAGACCCAGTACTTC. Its translation is CASSTWDSKETQYF.